Presented here are 2 T cell receptor beta chains from one specimen sequenced in a study of T cells in Graves' hyperthyroidism and ophthalmopathy. From RNA transcripts, TCR beta CDR3 regions were amplified. HTBI primers were employed in a first-round RT-PCR of the TCR CDR3. TCRdb re-analysed the multiplex PCR reads in MiXCR, keeping a single row per CDR3 protein. The repertoire holds some 500,000 distinct CDR3 sequences, with approximately 15% as singletons. Material for sequencing was blood. These receptors were obtained from a woman aged 18-29 years with Graves' hyperthyroidism.

This clonotype was picked up a small number of times. This rearrangement joins TRBV12-3 or TRBV12-4 to TRBJ2-5; no definite D call. V was trimmed by 3 bases and J by 1 base, leaving 9 bases between them. This CDR3 has 14 residues. CDR3 bases: TGTGCCAGCAGTTTTGGTTATCTCCAAGAGACCCAGTACTTC. Amino acid sequence: CASSFGYLQETQYF.

This clonotype was seen repeatedly, ten times or more. The chain uses TRBV6-5 and TRBJ1-2; D unresolved. CDR3 length equals 14 residues. V was pared by 0 bases and J by 2 bases, with 7 bases between. Germline loops: CDR1 MNHEY, CDR2 SVGAGI. The CDR3 DNA reads TGTGCCAGCAGTTACTCGCAGACCAACTATGGCTACACCTTC. It yields the protein CASSYSQTNYGYTF.